The next 12 T cell receptor beta chains were all read from a single sample in a study of vaccination and CD4 T cells after COVID-19. These TCRs are of unknown antigen specificity. Time point: late sampling 161 to 241 days after vaccination in a few convalescent patients. Treatment reported: roughly 10-day PBMC culture with coronavirus spike peptide pools or control peptides (ViraFEST assay). The study sequenced cultured CD4+ T cell DNA using the Oncomine TCR Beta short-read assay. TCRdb processed the PCR reads anew with MiXCR; each CDR3 protein has one entry. Of tens of thousands of distinct CDR3 sequences listed, around 37% were seen once; the top ten hold around 8.6%. The source material was CD4+ T cells from blood, cultured in vitro, sampled about 7 months after SARS-CoV-2 vaccination. The origin of the receptors is a human donor who had recovered from COVID-19.

V usage is TRBV5-4 and J usage is TRBJ2-5; TRBD2 is a possible D gene (5 bases). The CDR3 has 15 residues. Trimming removed 5 bases at V and 5 bases at J, with 19 bases between. CDR1 is SGHNT, CDR2 YYREEE, per germline (reference sequence). CDR3 amino acids: CASRPGMGVDETQYF. In nucleotides, the CDR3 is TGTGCCAGCAGACCCGGAATGGGAGTCGACGAGACCCAGTACTTC.

This clonotype has only a few counts. The V gene is TRBV29-1, the J gene TRBJ1-2; D ambiguous. CDR1 SQVTM and CDR2 ANQGSEA come from the germline V gene. Deletions cut 7 bases from V and 6 bases from J, with 3 bases between. The CDR3 loop spans 8 amino acids. This CDR3 is CSADGYTF. Here the CDR3 DNA reads TGCAGCGCAGATGGCTACACCTTC.

The chain recombines TRBV6-1 with TRBJ1-5; possibly TRBD1 for D (6 bases). Trimming took off 5 bases at V and 4 bases at J, with 15 bases between the two ends. The CDR3 runs 15 residues. CDR1 MNHNS and CDR2 SASEGT come from the germline V gene. The CDR3 nucleotides read TGTGCCAGCAGTCCGACAGGTCTCCTTAATCAGCCCCAGCATTTT. It translates to CASSPTGLLNQPQHF.

This clonotype has a handful of counts. The chain carries TRBV20-1 and TRBJ2-1; TRBD2 matches 10 bases. The germline CDR1 and CDR2 sequences are DFQATT and SNEGSKA (reference sequence). The CDR3 sequence is 14 residues long. V shed 3 bases and J 7 bases; nucleotides not matched to a gene: 6. The CDR3 nucleotides read TGCAGTGCTAGGGCTAGCGGGAGTTGGAATGAGCAGTTCTTC. As protein: CSARASGSWNEQFF.

This clonotype was counted between two and nine times. The rearrangement links TRBV28 to TRBJ2-3; D might be TRBD1 (5 bases). V was pared by 5 bases and J by 1 base, with 16 bases between. Germline loops: CDR1 MDHEN, CDR2 SYDVKM. The CDR3 spans 16 residues. The CDR3 coding sequence is TGTGCCAGCAGTAGGGGATTTATCATGGGCACAGATACGCAGTATTTT. Amino acids: CASSRGFIMGTDTQYF. The full variable domain, with the rest looked up from reference TRBV28 and TRBJ2-3, is DVKVTQSSRYLVKRTGEKVFLECVQDMDHENMFWYRQDPGLGLRLIYFSYDVKMKEKGDIPEGYSVSREKKERFSLILESASTNQTSMYLCASSRGFIMGTDTQYFGPGTRLTVL.

The V call is TRBV27, the J call TRBJ2-7, with 7 bases fitting TRBD2. J lost 6 bases, V lost 3 bases, and 11 bases had no gene match. The CDR3 runs 15 residues. Germline CDR1 and CDR2: MNHEY and SMNVEV (reference sequence). The CDR3 DNA sequence: TGTGCCAGCAGTTTGATCTCGAGTTCGGGAGGCGAGCAGTACTTC. Its translation is CASSLISSSGGEQYF.

The chain employs TRBV28 and TRBJ1-6; D may be TRBD1 (5 bases). The V end was cut by 4 bases, the J end by 10 bases, with 20 bases between. The length of the CDR3 is 16 residues. The germline V gene encodes CDR1 MDHEN and CDR2 SYDVKM. The CDR3: CASSSPGTGFRSPLHF. The CDR3 DNA is TGTGCCAGCAGTTCCCCGGGGACGGGGTTTAGGTCACCCCTCCACTTT.

This chain links TRBV19 with TRBJ2-1; no reliable D call. Trimming took 4 bases from V and 8 from J, leaving 18 bases between them. Germline-derived CDR1 and CDR2 are LNHDA and SQIVND (reference sequence). The CDR3 runs 15 residues. This CDR3 is CASSTPGPNPYEQFF. In DNA form, the CDR3 reads TGTGCCAGTAGTACCCCCGGGCCAAACCCGTATGAGCAGTTCTTC.

This clonotype was seen a few times. The chain joins TRBV10-3 to TRBJ2-5, with TRBD1 identical over 7 bases. The V gene's germline CDR1 is ENHRY and CDR2 SYGVKD. With V trimmed by 10 bases and J by 2 bases, 10 bases remained unmatched. This CDR3 has 14 residues. The CDR3 here is CATGDRDRQETQYF. The CDR3 bases are TGTGCCACCGGAGACCGGGACAGACAAGAGACCCAGTACTTC.

A few counts support this clonotype. The J gene is TRBJ2-2, the V gene TRBV6-4; D is unresolved. The CDR3 consists of 13 residues. The germline gives CDR1 MRHNA, CDR2 SNTAGT. Trimming pared 4 bases from V and 1 base from J, leaving 4 bases between. The chain's CDR3 is CASSGGNTGELFF. The CDR3 DNA sequence: TGTGCCAGCAGTGGGGGGAACACCGGGGAGCTGTTTTTT.

The chain links TRBV20-1 to TRBJ2-7; no reliable D call. V gave up 5 bases and J gave up 2 bases, with 16 bases separating them. CDR1 and CDR2 (germline): DFQATT, SNEGSKA (reference sequence). This CDR3 is built from 14 residues. The CDR3 nucleotides are TGCAGTGCTCCGGTCTTGGACGTCCCCTACGAGCAGTACTTC. This codes for CSAPVLDVPYEQYF.

About this clonotype: Since no conserved phenylalanine or tryptophan closes the CDR3, a read error is the likely cause. The CDR3 protein is CSAKETRGLADTQYL. The CDR3 DNA sequence: TGCAGTGCTAAGGAGACTAGAGGTTTGGCAGATACGCAGTATCTT. The chain has TRBV20-1 and TRBJ2-3, with TRBD2 as a possible D gene (6 bases). There are 15 residues in the CDR3. Trimming took 4 bases from V and 4 from J, leaving 18 bases between them. Per the germline V gene, CDR1 is DFQATT and CDR2 is SNEGSKA (reference sequence).